The 9 T cell receptor beta chains below come from one sample, sequenced in a study of blood T cells in healthy people across ages. Next came a second PCR, run for roughly 6 to 11 cycles, which used a sample-barcoded 5' primer along with a J-beta primer mix. TCRdb itself ran the 5' RACE reads through MiXCR, one entry per CDR3 protein. The sample lists 700,000 or so distinct CDR3 sequences, 22% seen once, with about 22% in the top ten. The specimen was blood. These receptors all stem from a man in his sixties or seventies in good health.

V is TRBV12-3 or TRBV12-4 and J is TRBJ2-2; D might be TRBD2 (5 bases). With 6 bases removed from V and 6 bases from J, the gap between germline ends came to 17 bases. The CDR3 extends over 15 amino acids. CDR3: CASSNVDGVAGELFF. The CDR3 DNA reads as TGTGCCAGCAGCAACGTAGACGGGGTGGCCGGGGAGCTGTTTTTT.

This clonotype was seen a few times. One junction end disagrees with the germline gene, perhaps due to a read error. The chain employs TRBV12-3 or TRBV12-4 and TRBJ2-3; 8 bases match TRBD2. CDR3 length: 13 residues. This chain's CDR3 is CASSSGLGGGSNF. In nucleotides, the CDR3 is TGTGCCAGCAGTTCAGGTCTAGGCGGGGGGAGCAATTTT.

This clonotype was seen a handful of times. This chain connects TRBV7-8 to TRBJ2-3, with 10 bases aligning to TRBD1. Germline assignment: CDR1 SGHVS and CDR2 FQNEAQ. V lost 5 bases and J lost 2; bases outside the gene matches: 7. CDR3 length: 16 amino acids. For the CDR3, the DNA is TGTGCCAGCAGCGGCCGGGACAGGGGATCCACAGATACGCAGTATTTT. Protein: CASSGRDRGSTDTQYF.

This clonotype was detected only a few times. V is TRBV7-6 and J is TRBJ2-5; 9 bases match TRBD1. Losses at the gene ends were 0 bases for V and 4 bases for J; bases not matched to a gene: 3. The CDR3 totals 15 residues. CDR1 is SGHVS and CDR2 is FNYEAQ in the germline V gene. The CDR3 nucleotides read TGTGCCAGCAGCTTAGCGGGACAGGGTCCAGAGACCCAGTACTTC. Protein: CASSLAGQGPETQYF.

This clonotype was seen a handful of times. The J gene is TRBJ2-5, the V gene TRBV12-3 or TRBV12-4; perhaps TRBD2 as D (7 bases). V was trimmed by 10 bases and J by 4 bases, leaving 13 bases between them. There are 12 residues in the CDR3. CDR3 nucleotides: TGTGCCATCGGGGGGCCGGGAGAGACCCAGTACTTC. Translating gives CAIGGPGETQYF.

This rearrangement joins TRBV7-2 to TRBJ2-3; no clear D gene. This CDR3 has 15 residues. Germline V CDR1 and CDR2: SGHTA, FQGNSA. Trimming stripped 4 bases from V and 0 bases from J, with 11 bases between. CDR3 residues: CASSWSDDSTDTQYF. The CDR3 DNA reads as TGTGCCAGCAGCTGGAGTGACGATAGCACAGATACGCAGTATTTT.

This chain joins TRBV7-2 and TRBJ2-1; TRBD2 matches 13 bases. Germline V gene data show CDR1 as SGHTA and CDR2 as FQGNSA. The V gene end was trimmed by 1 base and the J gene end by 9 bases; junction bases not matched to a gene: 12. The CDR3 sequence is 18 residues long. The CDR3 DNA follows: TGTGCCAGCAGCTTAGAACTAGCGGGAGGGCCGCTTTCAAGTGAGCAGTTCTTC. This sequence encodes CASSLELAGGPLSSEQFF. Combining the CDR3 with reference TRBV7-2 and TRBJ2-1 gives the whole variable domain GAGVSQSPSNKVTEKGKDVELRCDPISGHTALYWYRQSLGQGLEFLIYFQGNSAPDKSGLPSDRFSAERTGGSVSTLTIQRTQQEDSAVYLCASSLELAGGPLSSEQFFGPGTRLTVL.

This clonotype showed up just a few times. The V and J genes are TRBV18 and TRBJ2-5; D is undetermined. Per the germline V gene, CDR1 is KGHSH and CDR2 is LQKENI. V was trimmed by 3 bases and J by 5 bases, leaving 10 bases between them. The length of the CDR3 is 13 residues. The CDR3 DNA reads TGTGCCAGCTCACCCTCTTCGGGTGAGACCCAGTACTTC. Its protein product is CASSPSSGETQYF.

There are a few counts of this clonotype. This chain uses TRBV5-6 with TRBJ2-7, with unresolved D. CDR1 SGHDT and CDR2 YYEEEE come from the germline V gene. Trimming removed 2 bases at V and 3 bases at J, with 12 bases between. The CDR3 totals 14 residues. The CDR3 coding sequence is TGTGCCAGCAGCTTCGGTACGTCAGACTACGAGCAGTACTTC. Translated: CASSFGTSDYEQYF.